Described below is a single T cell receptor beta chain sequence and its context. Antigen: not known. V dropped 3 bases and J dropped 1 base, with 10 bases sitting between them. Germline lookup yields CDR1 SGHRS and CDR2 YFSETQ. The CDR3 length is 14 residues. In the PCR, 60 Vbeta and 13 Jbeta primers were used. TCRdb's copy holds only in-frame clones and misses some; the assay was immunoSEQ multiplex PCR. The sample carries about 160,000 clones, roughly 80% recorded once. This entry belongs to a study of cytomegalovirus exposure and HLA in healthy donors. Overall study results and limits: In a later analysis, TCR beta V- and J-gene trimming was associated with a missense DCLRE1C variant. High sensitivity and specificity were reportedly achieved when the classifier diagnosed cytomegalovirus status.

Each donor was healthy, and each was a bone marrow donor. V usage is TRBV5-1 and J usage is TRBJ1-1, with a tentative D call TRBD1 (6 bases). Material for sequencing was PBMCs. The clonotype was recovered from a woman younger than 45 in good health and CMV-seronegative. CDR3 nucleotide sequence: TGCGCCAGCAGCTCGACAGGCCCGAACACTGAAGCTTTCTTT. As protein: CASSSTGPNTEAFF. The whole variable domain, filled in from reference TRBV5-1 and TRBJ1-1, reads KAGVTQTPRYLIKTRGQQVTLSCSPISGHRSVSWYQQTPGQGLQFLFEYFSETQRNKGNFPGRFSGRQFSNSRSEMNVSTLELGDSALYLCASSSTGPNTEAFFGQGTRLTVV.